The TCR beta chain described here comes from a study of cytomegalovirus exposure and HLA in healthy donors. This CDR3 comprises 17 residues. Trimming at V came to 1 base and at J to 2 bases, leaving 7 bases not matched to a gene. The germline V gene has CDR1 LNHDA and CDR2 SQIVND (reference sequence). Use of 60 Vbeta and 13 Jbeta primers characterized the PCR. TCRdb keeps only in-frame clones here, not all; method: immunoSEQ multiplex PCR. The sample has approximately 130,000 clones; 60% to 85% are singletons. The specimen was PBMCs. The clonotype originates from a female donor in good health and CMV-seropositive. The J gene is TRBJ2-7, the V gene TRBV19; 11 nucleotides align to TRBD2. The CDR3 loop is CASSIAHSSGRAYEQYF. DNA of the CDR3: TGTGCCAGTAGTATAGCTCACAGTAGCGGGAGGGCCTACGAGCAGTACTTC. The variable domain in full, completed from reference TRBV19 and TRBJ2-7, reads DGGITQSPKYLFRKEGQNVTLSCEQNLNHDAMYWYRQDPGQGLRLIYYSQIVNDFQKGDIAEGYSVSREKKESFPLTVTSAQKNPTAFYLCASSIAHSSGRAYEQYFGPGTRLTVT.